Below, one TCR beta chain is given with its context. Antigen: not known. This record comes from a study of cytomegalovirus exposure and HLA in healthy donors. Study-level points and caveats: V segments that were indistinguishable, TRBV6-2 and TRBV6-3 among them, were omitted from analysis.

The V and J ends lost 4 bases and 4 bases respectively, with 16 bases between them. Germline V gene data show CDR1 as SNHLY and CDR2 as FYNNEI. The CDR3 is made up of 15 amino acids. With 60 Vbeta and 13 Jbeta primers, the PCR was carried out. Some clones are missing from TCRdb's copy, which holds only in-frame ones; the method was immunoSEQ multiplex PCR. The table shows 150,000 to 200,000 clones, with around 81% occurring only once. V gene TRBV2 combines with J gene TRBJ1-2; D is perhaps TRBD1 (6 bases). The TCR was taken from a woman younger than 30 in good health and CMV-seropositive. What was sequenced was PBMCs. Here the CDR3 DNA reads TGTGCCAGCAGTGCGCCTCAGGGGCCGCTCTATGGCTACACCTTC. This codes for CASSAPQGPLYGYTF.